A selection of T cell receptor beta chains follows, all from one sample in a study of cytomegalovirus exposure and HLA in healthy donors. This table comes from immunoSEQ multiplex PCR, and its TCRdb copy is limited to in-frame clones, with some not included. The repertoire holds about 150,000 clones, with 65% to 80% as singletons. Sample: PBMCs. The receptors come from a middle-aged woman in good health and CMV-seronegative. CDR3s include the opening cysteine and the closing phenylalanine or tryptophan. The D gene is left open where the match is weak. Expanded clones are given a class, and other clones once, few, many or no size at all.

j_call v_call clone_size d_call cdr3_nt cdr3_aa
TRBJ2-3 TRBV2 - - TGTGCCAGCAGGGCAGACACAGATACGCAGTATTTT CASRADTDTQYF
TRBJ1-2 TRBV28 - - TGTGCCAGCAGTTTATTGGGGGGAGAGGGCTACACCTTC CASSLLGGEGYTF
TRBJ1-2 TRBV5-1 - - TGCGCCAGCAGCTACAGTACAGCTAACTATGGCTACACCTTC CASSYSTANYGYTF
TRBJ2-7 TRBV19 - - TGTGCCAGTAGTATAGATTCCCAGGTCTCCTACGAGCAGTACTTC CASSIDSQVSYEQYF
TRBJ1-1 TRBV15 few - TGTGCCACCAGCAGAGTGGCCATCACTGAAGCTTTCTTT CATSRVAITEAFF
TRBJ2-2 TRBV7-9 - TRBD2 TGTTCCAGCAGCCCGCGGCTAGCGGGAGGGACCGGGGAGCTGTTTTTT CSSSPRLAGGTGELFF
TRBJ2-5 TRBV28 - - TGTGCCAGCAGTACCCCTAGACAAGAGACCCAGTACTTC CASSTPRQETQYF
TRBJ2-1 TRBV7-9 - - TGTGCCAGCAGCTTAGCTGTGGACAGTGATTCCTACAATGAGCAGTTCTTC CASSLAVDSDSYNEQFF
TRBJ1-5 TRBV30 - - TGTGCCTGGAGTTTACAGGGCTATAGCAATCAGCCCCAGCATTTT CAWSLQGYSNQPQHF
TRBJ1-2 TRBV18 - TRBD1 TGTGCCAGCTCACCAGAGGGACAGGGATCCGGCTACACCTTC CASSPEGQGSGYTF
TRBJ2-7 TRBV6-5 - TRBD2 TGTGCCAGCAGGGAGAGCGGGACCTCCTACGAGCAGTACTTC CASRESGTSYEQYF
TRBJ2-7 TRBV5-1 - - TGCGCCAGCAGACTGGGGACAACGGACTACGAGCAGTACTTC CASRLGTTDYEQYF
TRBJ1-5 TRBV6-5 - - TGTGCCAGCAGTTACAGGGGAAGCAATCAGCCCCAGCATTTT CASSYRGSNQPQHF
TRBJ2-3 TRBV6-4 - - TGTGCCAGCAGGGGGAGCACTGGGATCAAACCCACAGATACGCAGTATTTT CASRGSTGIKPTDTQYF
TRBJ2-3 TRBV5-1 - TRBD2 TGCGCCAGCAGCCTGGTGGGAGCGGGAGGAGGAGATACGCAGTATTTT CASSLVGAGGGDTQYF
TRBJ2-2 TRBV2 - TRBD1 TGTGCCAGCAGTGTAGGGGGCAGTCCGAGGGAGCTGTTTTTT CASSVGGSPRELFF
TRBJ2-1 TRBV5-6 few - TGTGCCAGCAGCTTGGGGGCTAGCTTGTATGAGCAGTTCTTC CASSLGASLYEQFF
TRBJ1-4 TRBV28 - TRBD1 TGTGCCAGCAGACAGGGGAAAGAAAAACTGTTTTTT CASRQGKEKLFF
TRBJ2-1 TRBV4-1 - - TGCGCCAGCAGCCAAGGTTCCGGCAATGAGCAGTTCTTC CASSQGSGNEQFF
TRBJ2-5 TRBV19 - - TGTGCCAGTAGTATAGGAGGTGGCCGGATGGCCCAGTACTTC CASSIGGGRMAQYF
TRBJ2-5 TRBV14 - - TGTGCCAGCAGCCCCAGGTCCTTCCCAGGGACCCAGTACTTC CASSPRSFPGTQYF
TRBJ1-1 TRBV6-6 - - TGTGCCAGCAGTTACGCGGGTGGTCACACTGAAGCTTTCTTT CASSYAGGHTEAFF
TRBJ2-7 TRBV7-6 - TRBD2 TGTGCCAGCAGCCAGCGACTAGCGGGGGTCTACGAGCAGTACTTC CASSQRLAGVYEQYF